One sample yielded the 23 T cell receptor beta chains listed below, sequenced in a study of blood T cell repertoires in COVID-19. The repertoire was sequenced with immunoSEQ multiplex PCR; TCRdb's copy has only in-frame clones and lacks some. This sample has 150,000 or so clones, with roughly four fifths found just once. The sample consisted of peripheral blood. The source is a woman aged 80 or older with acute or convalescent COVID-19.

V is TRBV20-1 and J is TRBJ1-2, with D possibly being TRBD1 (6 bases). CDR1 and CDR2 from the germline V gene are DFQATT and SNEGSKA (reference sequence). The CDR3 runs 11 residues. Deletions cut 2 bases from V and 5 bases from J, with 6 bases between. The chain's CDR3 is CSARQGYGYTF. Written as DNA, the CDR3 is TGCAGTGCTAGACAGGGGTATGGCTACACCTTC.

This chain links TRBV7-2 with TRBJ1-2; D gene uncertain. Trimming took 2 bases from V and 8 from J, leaving 12 bases between them. CDR3 length equals 13 residues. Germline V gives CDR1 SGHTA, CDR2 FQGNSA. CDR3 nucleotides: TGTGCCAGCAGCTTATCTGGGGAGAGGGGCTACACCTTC. Residues: CASSLSGERGYTF.

V gene TRBV6-6 combines with J gene TRBJ1-1, with 10 bases lining up with TRBD1. The CDR3 extends over 15 amino acids. Germline V lookup: CDR1 MNHNY, CDR2 SVGAGI (reference sequence). Germline trimming cut 6 bases from V and 5 bases from J; bases unmatched to any gene: 9. In DNA form, the CDR3 reads TGTGCCAGCAGCCGCGGGACAGGGGTAGGGACTGAAGCTTTCTTT. Protein product: CASSRGTGVGTEAFF.

The genes are TRBV9 and TRBJ2-1; 7 bases map to TRBD1. Germline V CDR1 and CDR2: SGDLS, YYNGEE. The CDR3 totals 16 residues. The trim removed 0 bases at V and 6 bases at J, leaving 9 bases unmatched. CDR3 protein: CASSVGPQTGFNEQFF. In DNA form, the CDR3 reads TGTGCCAGCAGCGTAGGCCCCCAGACAGGGTTCAATGAGCAGTTCTTC.

The chain is built from TRBV3-1 (or the pseudogene TRBV3-2) and TRBJ2-7; 7 positions match TRBD1. The CDR3 spans 14 residues. In germline, CDR1 is LGHDT, CDR2 YNNKEL (reference sequence). V lost 5 bases and J lost 3; bases outside the gene matches: 7. CDR3 sequence reads: CASSTRQGYYEQYF. The CDR3 DNA reads TGTGCCAGCAGCACCCGACAGGGATACTACGAGCAGTACTTC.

V gene TRBV28 combines with J gene TRBJ2-7, with 9 bases aligning to TRBD2. This CDR3 region has 15 residues. Germline V gene lookup returns CDR1 MDHEN and CDR2 SYDVKM. Trimming at V came to 1 base and at J to 5 bases, leaving 6 bases not matched to a gene. This CDR3 is CASSLLAGGPNEQYF. The DNA of the CDR3 is TGTGCCAGCAGTTTATTGGCGGGGGGGCCCAACGAGCAGTACTTC. Filled out from reference TRBV28 and TRBJ2-7, the complete variable domain reads DVKVTQSSRYLVKRTGEKVFLECVQDMDHENMFWYRQDPGLGLRLIYFSYDVKMKEKGDIPEGYSVSREKKERFSLILESASTNQTSMYLCASSLLAGGPNEQYFGPGTRLTVT.

This sequence joins TRBV7-9 and TRBJ1-2; D may be TRBD1 (6 bases). The germline V gene encodes CDR1 SEHNR and CDR2 FQNEAQ (reference sequence). This CDR3 comprises 15 residues. V lost 5 bases and J 2 bases, leaving 15 bases between the germline ends. The DNA of the CDR3 is TGTGCCAGCAGCCCAGGGGCAGGGAAAAACTATGGCTACACCTTC. Residues: CASSPGAGKNYGYTF.

The chain carries TRBV24-1 and TRBJ1-5; D is undetermined. From germline, CDR1 is KGHDR and CDR2 SFDVKD. The CDR3 contains 12 residues. The V gene lost 4 bases and the J gene lost 9 bases, with 9 bases spanning the gap. This CDR3 reads CATSEVSGPQHF. CDR3 nucleotides: TGTGCCACCAGTGAAGTCTCCGGGCCCCAGCATTTT.

This chain connects TRBV2 to TRBJ2-7; D is undetermined. The CDR3 runs 13 residues. Germline CDR1 and CDR2: SNHLY and FYNNEI. V was shortened by 6 bases and J by 2 bases, with 11 bases between the two germline ends. The CDR3 loop is CASSSQVAYEQYF. Here the CDR3 DNA reads TGTGCCAGCAGCTCTCAGGTTGCCTACGAGCAGTACTTC.

The gene calls are TRBV20-1 and TRBJ2-3; D is possibly TRBD2 (5 bases). Per germline, CDR1 DFQATT and CDR2 SNEGSKA (reference sequence). V dropped 3 bases and J dropped 9 bases, with 10 bases sitting between them. The CDR3 has 11 residues. The CDR3 protein is CSARQPGTQYF. CDR3 in DNA: TGCAGTGCTAGGCAACCGGGGACGCAGTATTTT.

The chain recombines TRBV9 with TRBJ1-2; a weak D match, TRBD1 (5 bases). V was clipped by 3 bases and J by 4 bases, with 22 bases between them. The CDR3 totals 17 residues. CDR1 is SGDLS and CDR2 is YYNGEE in the germline V gene. DNA of the CDR3: TGTGCCAGCAGCGACAACATAATCAGGGTGGGGTCCTATGGCTACACCTTC. It translates to CASSDNIIRVGSYGYTF. Full variable domain (rest looked up from reference TRBV9 and TRBJ1-2): DSGVTQTPKHLITATGQRVTLRCSPRSGDLSVYWYQQSLDQGLQFLIQYYNGEERAKGNILERFSAQQFPDLHSELNLSSLELGDSALYFCASSDNIIRVGSYGYTFGSGTRLTVV.

This chain connects TRBV11-2 to TRBJ2-1; D possibly corresponds to TRBD1 (5 bases). This CDR3 contains 14 residues. CDR1 is SGHAT, CDR2 FQNNGV, per germline. With 4 bases removed from V and 6 bases from J, the gap between germline ends came to 13 bases. The CDR3 DNA reads as TGTGCCAGCAGCTCAAATTTTAGGGGCAATGAGCAGTTCTTC. Its protein product is CASSSNFRGNEQFF.

V usage is TRBV28 and J usage is TRBJ1-1; weak D call: TRBD1 (6 bases). The germline gives CDR1 MDHEN, CDR2 SYDVKM. This CDR3 has 15 amino acids. Trimming pared 6 bases from V and 1 base from J, leaving 15 bases between. CDR3: CASRSRGSGNTEAFF. CDR3 DNA sequence: TGTGCCAGCAGATCCAGGGGTTCAGGGAACACTGAAGCTTTCTTT.

This chain links TRBV12-3 or TRBV12-4 with TRBJ2-7; 8 bases are shared with TRBD1. Trimming took 6 bases from V and 9 from J; bases not matched to a gene: 10. CDR3 length: 13 residues. The CDR3 DNA sequence: TGTGCCAGCAGAGTACAGGGGGGAAGGGGGCAGTACTTC. As protein: CASRVQGGRGQYF.

This chain joins TRBV3-1 (or the pseudogene TRBV3-2) and TRBJ2-2; 10 nucleotides line up with TRBD1. CDR1 is LGHDT and CDR2 is YNNKEL in the germline V gene (reference sequence). The CDR3 consists of 15 residues. V gave up 3 bases and J gave up 3 bases; unmatched junction bases: 1. This CDR3 reads CASSHGTGDTGELFF. CDR3 DNA: TGTGCCAGCAGCCATGGGACAGGGGACACCGGGGAGCTGTTTTTT.

J is TRBJ1-1 and V is TRBV29-1, with 7 bases identical to TRBD1. Per the germline V gene, CDR1 is SQVTM and CDR2 is ANQGSEA. This CDR3 has 14 residues. The V and J ends lost 2 bases and 0 bases, in that order; junction bases with no gene match: 3. CDR3 loop: CSVEKGALNTEAFF. In nucleotides, the CDR3 is TGCAGCGTTGAAAAGGGGGCCCTGAACACTGAAGCTTTCTTT.

The chain has TRBV19 and TRBJ1-5; no firm D call. Trimming pared 7 bases from V and 6 bases from J, leaving 10 bases between. The CDR3 runs to 12 residues. Germline-derived CDR1 and CDR2 are LNHDA and SQIVND (reference sequence). The CDR3 sequence: CASKRVGQPQHF. The CDR3 DNA is TGTGCCAGTAAACGGGTAGGTCAGCCCCAGCATTTT.

For the CDR3, the DNA is TGTGCCAGCAGCCCAGGGGTGAGCTATGGCTACACCTTC. Protein sequence: CASSPGVSYGYTF. The chain uses TRBV12-3 or TRBV12-4 and TRBJ1-2; D is perhaps TRBD1 (6 bases). The CDR3 runs to 13 residues. V gave up 6 bases and J gave up 4 bases, with 12 bases separating them.

The chain recombines TRBV10-3 with TRBJ2-3; 16 bases agree with TRBD2. The CDR3 is 16 amino acids. The V segment lost 6 bases and the J segment 2 bases; nucleotides outside the gene matches: 2. The V gene's germline CDR1 is ENHRY and CDR2 SYGVKD. The CDR3 DNA is TGTGCCATCAGGGGACTAGCGGGGGGGCCCACAGATACGCAGTATTTT. Residues: CAIRGLAGGPTDTQYF.

The V call is TRBV6-5, the J call TRBJ2-2; D gene unclear. Trimming took 1 base from V and 6 from J, leaving 3 bases between them. The CDR3 is 12 amino acids. Germline assignment: CDR1 MNHEY and CDR2 SVGAGI. DNA of the CDR3: TGTGCCAGCAGTTACTTCGCCGGGGAGCTGTTTTTT. Amino acids: CASSYFAGELFF.

The chain recombines TRBV3-1 (or the pseudogene TRBV3-2) with TRBJ2-5; TRBD2 agrees at 12 bases. Germline V gives CDR1 LGHDT, CDR2 YNNKEL (reference sequence). J gave up 6 bases and V 4 bases, and 18 bases lay outside the gene matches. CDR3 length equals 19 residues. CDR3 sequence reads: CASSPPMLGLAGMKKTQYF. For the CDR3, the DNA is TGTGCCAGCAGCCCTCCAATGCTCGGACTAGCGGGGATGAAAAAGACCCAGTACTTC.

This clone was seen a few times. The rearrangement joins TRBV25-1 to TRBJ1-2; D call uncertain. The germline V and J ends were trimmed by 1 base and 8 bases, with 11 bases remaining between them. The CDR3 has 13 amino acids. Germline-derived CDR1 and CDR2 are MGHDK and SYGVNS. CDR3 amino acids: CASSEWAGGGYTF. CDR3 sequence (DNA): TGTGCCAGCAGTGAATGGGCAGGTGGGGGCTACACCTTC.

The CDR3 sequence is CASSVGWGRETEAFF. CDR3 nucleotides: TGTGCCAGCAGCGTAGGTTGGGGACGGGAGACTGAAGCTTTCTTT. The chain joins TRBV9 to TRBJ1-1; a possible D gene is TRBD1 (5 bases). V lost 0 bases and J 5 bases, leaving 14 bases between the germline ends. Germline lookup yields CDR1 SGDLS and CDR2 YYNGEE. This CDR3 region has 15 residues.